The rows below give T cell receptor beta chains drawn from one sample of a study of radiation and T cells in renal cell carcinoma. Assay used: immunoSEQ multiplex PCR; TCRdb lists only in-frame clones, some missing. In the table there are about 86,000 clones, over 80% of which are singletons. The sequences come from blood, collected from a patient whose treatment included radiotherapy and nephrectomy. The receptors here all came from a man aged 45 to 65 with renal cell carcinoma. Each CDR3 is given with its conserved first and last residue. The D gene is left open where the match is weak. Some rows mark clone size as missing; the rest say once, few, many or name a class of expanded clone.

j_call,clone_size,d_call,v_call,cdr3_aa,cdr3_nt
TRBJ2-6,.,.,TRBV5-1,CASDPTGSGANVLTF,TGCGCCAGCGATCCTACAGGGTCTGGGGCCAACGTCCTGACTTTC
TRBJ1-2,.,.,TRBV28,CASSQSLSGYTF,TGTGCCAGCAGTCAATCGCTCTCTGGCTACACCTTC
TRBJ2-2,.,.,TRBV28,CASSLIKGSGELFF,TGTGCCAGCAGCCTCATTAAGGGGAGCGGGGAGCTGTTTTTT
TRBJ1-1,once,.,TRBV2,CASKRAEAPGSEAFF,TGTGCCAGCAAACGGGCGGAGGCTCCCGGATCTGAAGCTTTCTTT
TRBJ1-6,once,TRBD1,TRBV19,CASSIGQGNSPLHF,TGTGCCAGTAGTATAGGACAGGGTAATTCACCCCTCCACTTT
TRBJ2-3,.,TRBD2,TRBV7-3,CASSSGTSRTDTQYF,TGTGCCAGCAGCTCCGGGACTAGCAGGACAGATACGCAGTATTTT
TRBJ2-5,.,.,TRBV30,CAWREDNKETRYF,TGTGCCTGGAGGGAAGATAATAAAGAGACCCGGTACTTC
TRBJ1-4,once,.,TRBV4-3,CASSVGIFEKLFF,TGCGCCAGCAGCGTCGGTATATTTGAAAAACTGTTTTTT
TRBJ1-2,.,.,TRBV30,CAWSVQTLAGGYTF,TGTGCCTGGAGTGTACAGACCCTGGCGGGTGGCTACACCTTC
TRBJ1-1,.,.,TRBV2,CASSPLGRDTEAFF,TGTGCCAGCAGCCCTTTAGGGAGGGACACTGAAGCTTTCTTT
TRBJ2-1,.,.,TRBV5-6,CASSPGLFWYNEQFF,TGTGCCAGCAGCCCAGGACTGTTCTGGTACAATGAGCAGTTCTTC
TRBJ2-1,.,TRBD1,TRBV19,CASSSSGQGWDEQFF,TGTGCCAGTAGTTCGTCTGGACAGGGGTGGGATGAGCAGTTCTTC
TRBJ1-2,.,.,TRBV28,CASSPQDGLRYGYTF,TGTGCCAGCAGTCCTCAGGACGGGCTACGTTATGGCTACACCTTC
TRBJ1-1,few,.,TRBV11-2,CASSLGRASHTEAFF,TGTGCCAGCAGCTTAGGGCGGGCGTCCCACACTGAAGCTTTCTTT
TRBJ1-4,.,.,TRBV30,CAWSLLATNEKLFF,TGTGCCTGGAGTCTTCTCGCAACTAATGAAAAACTGTTTTTT
TRBJ2-2,few,TRBD1,TRBV2,CASSEQGVGTGELFF,TGTGCCAGCAGTGAACAGGGGGTGGGCACCGGGGAGCTGTTTTTT
TRBJ1-5,.,.,TRBV7-9,CASSTRGSDQPQHF,TGTGCCAGCAGCACCAGAGGGTCGGATCAGCCCCAGCATTTT
TRBJ2-5,.,TRBD2,TRBV20-1,CSARAGRAQYF,TGCAGTGCTAGAGCGGGGAGGGCCCAGTACTTC
TRBJ1-3,.,.,TRBV30,CAWGRKQPGNTIYF,TGTGCCTGGGGGCGGAAACAGCCTGGAAACACCATATATTTT